This T cell receptor beta chain was identified during a study of Graves' ophthalmopathy and Graves' hyperthyroidism. CDR3 length equals 15 residues. The germline gives CDR1 LNHDA, CDR2 SQIVND (reference sequence). The V segment lost 5 bases and the J segment 1 base; nucleotides outside the gene matches: 2. RNA transcripts provided the template for amplifying TCR beta CDR3 regions. Second-round multiplex PCR followed a first-round RT-PCR using HTBI primers. TCRdb reanalysed the multiplex PCR reads using MiXCR and keeps one entry per CDR3 protein. The data show about 1.2 million distinct CDR3 sequences, about 40% seen once. This clonotype was recorded many times.

The chain has TRBV19 and TRBJ2-6; TRBD1 agrees at 7 bases. The sequenced sample was peripheral blood or thyroid tissue (not recorded which). The TCR comes from an adult man with Graves' hyperthyroidism. This chain's CDR3 is CASSAQGSGANVLTF. CDR3 bases: TGTGCCAGTAGTGCACAGGGGTCTGGGGCCAACGTCCTGACTTTC.